Listed below are T cell receptor beta chains from one sample, sequenced in a study of T-cell reconstitution after alpha-beta-depleted transplantation in children. TCRdb itself ran the PCR reads through MiXCR, one entry per CDR3 protein. The repertoire holds 750,000 to 950,000 distinct CDR3 sequences, with 15% to 20% as singletons. This specimen was PBMCs, mostly from graft donor cells, taken 360 days after TCRalphabeta/CD19-depleted stem cell transplant. All receptors come from a male patient aged 10-17 years who had a stem cell transplant for acute lymphoblastic leukemia, so the T cells may come from the graft donor. CDR3s include the opening cysteine and the closing phenylalanine or tryptophan. D genes are given only for firm matches. Rows give clone size only sometimes, using once, few, many, or a class for an expanded clone.

d_call j_call clone_size v_call cdr3_aa cdr3_nt
TRBD2 TRBJ2-1 once TRBV29-1 CGTGLAEIYNEQFF TGCGGCACGGGACTAGCGGAGATATACAATGAGCAGTTCTTC
. TRBJ2-5 . TRBV5-1 CASSVVAGAQETQYF TGCGCCAGCAGCGTTGTGGCAGGGGCCCAAGAGACCCAGTACTTC
TRBD2 TRBJ2-3 few TRBV3-1 CASSQFSGRTTDTQYF TGTGCCAGCAGCCAATTTAGCGGGAGGACGACAGATACGCAGTATTTT
TRBD1 TRBJ1-5 . TRBV2 CASTRRWDSRNQPQHF TGTGCCAGCACCCGGCGATGGGACAGCCGCAATCAGCCCCAGCATTTT
TRBD2 TRBJ2-1 many TRBV27 CASSAFTSGIGNEQFF TGTGCCAGCAGTGCGTTTACTAGCGGGATAGGCAATGAGCAGTTCTTC
TRBD2 TRBJ2-1 few TRBV9 CASSVATSGRKNEQFF TGTGCCAGCAGCGTAGCCACTAGCGGCAGGAAGAATGAGCAGTTCTTC
. TRBJ1-1 few TRBV27 CASSLAGGTAVRNTEAFF TGTGCCAGCAGCCTTGCCGGGGGGACCGCGGTAAGGAACACTGAAGCTTTCTTT
. TRBJ2-2 . TRBV10-2 CASSGGRDSSTGELFF TGCGCCAGCAGTGGGGGGAGAGATTCGAGCACCGGGGAGCTGTTTTTT
. TRBJ2-1 . TRBV12-3/TRBV12-4 CASSSGVQFF TGTGCCAGCAGTTCTGGGGTGCAGTTCTTC
TRBD2 TRBJ2-2 . TRBV5-5 CASSLLAGVLTGELFF TGTGCCAGCAGTTTGCTAGCGGGAGTTTTAACCGGGGAGCTGTTTTTT
. TRBJ2-2 . TRBV6-5 CASSYALGDTGELFF TGTGCCAGCAGTTACGCTCTAGGAGACACCGGGGAGCTGTTTTTT
. TRBJ2-2 few TRBV11-2 CASSSILRGRTAGELFF TGTGCCAGCAGCTCAATTCTTAGGGGCAGGACGGCCGGGGAGCTGTTTTTT
. TRBJ2-5 few TRBV5-1 CASSPGDYRKETQYF TGCGCCAGCAGCCCGGGAGATTACAGGAAAGAGACCCAGTACTTC
TRBD2 TRBJ2-5 . TRBV10-3 CAISDAASGRGETQYF TGTGCCATCAGTGACGCCGCTAGCGGGAGAGGAGAGACCCAGTACTTC
. TRBJ1-4 few TRBV5-1 CASSLGGGAKLFF TGCGCCAGCAGCTTGGGCGGAGGAGCAAAACTGTTTTTT